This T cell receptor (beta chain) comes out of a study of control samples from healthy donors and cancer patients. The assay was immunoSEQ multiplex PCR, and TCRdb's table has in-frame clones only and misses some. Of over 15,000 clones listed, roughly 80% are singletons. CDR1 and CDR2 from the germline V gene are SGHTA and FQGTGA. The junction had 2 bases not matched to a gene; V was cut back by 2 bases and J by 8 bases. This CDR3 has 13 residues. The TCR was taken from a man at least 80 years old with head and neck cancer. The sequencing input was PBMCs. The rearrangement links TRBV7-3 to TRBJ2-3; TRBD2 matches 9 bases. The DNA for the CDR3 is TGTGCCAGCAGCTTAGCGGGGGGGCTTACGCAGTATTTT. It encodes CASSLAGGLTQYF.